This T cell receptor (beta chain) stems from a study of blood T cells in healthy people across ages. A second PCR of 7 to 11 cycles used a sample-barcoded 5' primer and a J-beta primer mix. TCRdb re-called the 5' RACE reads with MiXCR, one entry per CDR3 protein. The table has 650,000 to 700,000 distinct CDR3 sequences, approximately 30% seen once. Study results and caveats: Naive CD4+ cell counts and diversity both ran higher in long-lived than in aged donors.

The table lists this clonotype with many counts. Its antigen is undetermined. This CDR3 is 14 amino acids long. V lost 5 bases to trimming and J lost 3 bases, with 11 bases between them. Looked up from germline, CDR1 is SGHTA and CDR2 is FQGNSA. Specimen: blood. The chain couples TRBV7-2 to TRBJ1-5, with D uncertain. The receptor was derived from a woman aged 80 or over in good health. The CDR3 region is CASSLLSNNQPQHF. Written as DNA, the CDR3 is TGTGCCAGCAGCCTTCTATCTAACAATCAGCCCCAGCATTTT.